The 28 T cell receptor beta chains given below trace back to one sample, sequenced in a study of blood T cell repertoires in COVID-19. Assay: immunoSEQ multiplex PCR; the TCRdb copy retains only in-frame clones and omits some. The table lists over 100,000 clones, roughly 81% of them singletons, with approximately 1.5% in the top ten. The sample consisted of peripheral blood. Receptors were obtained from a middle-aged man with acute or convalescent COVID-19.

The CDR3 reads CASSVDSFSSYNEQFF. CDR3 nucleotide sequence: TGTGCCAGCAGTGTAGACAGCTTTAGCTCCTACAATGAGCAGTTCTTC. The chain combines TRBV2 with TRBJ2-1, with D possibly TRBD1 on 5 matching bases. V lost 4 bases to trimming and J lost 0 bases, with 13 bases between them. There are 16 residues in the CDR3. The V gene's germline CDR1 is SNHLY and CDR2 FYNNEI.

This chain connects TRBV7-3 to TRBJ2-5; 7 positions agree with TRBD2. Trimming removed 5 bases from V and 5 bases from J; junction bases left unmatched: 8. Germline V gene data show CDR1 as SGHTA and CDR2 as FQGTGA. The CDR3 runs 14 residues. The CDR3 DNA sequence: TGTGCCAGCAGCCCGTCGGGGGGTAGGGAGACCCAGTACTTC. This gives the protein CASSPSGGRETQYF.

V and J are TRBV27 and TRBJ1-1; tentatively, D is TRBD1 (5 bases). The CDR3 sequence is 15 residues long. Trimming pared 8 bases from V and 5 bases from J, leaving 21 bases between. CDR1 MNHEY and CDR2 SMNVEV come from the germline V gene (reference sequence). The CDR3 sequence is CASDPRAGGRTEAFF. DNA of the CDR3: TGTGCCAGCGATCCTAGGGCGGGGGGTCGGACTGAAGCTTTCTTT.

This rearrangement joins TRBV7-2 to TRBJ1-1; D gene unclear. V was shortened by 5 bases and J by 2 bases, with 12 bases between the two germline ends. Germline V gene lookup returns CDR1 SGHTA and CDR2 FQGNSA. CDR3 length: 14 residues. The CDR3 DNA follows: TGTGCCAGCAGCCTAGTCACGACTAACACTGAAGCTTTCTTT. Protein product: CASSLVTTNTEAFF. Combining the CDR3 with reference TRBV7-2 and TRBJ1-1 gives the whole variable domain GAGVSQSPSNKVTEKGKDVELRCDPISGHTALYWYRQSLGQGLEFLIYFQGNSAPDKSGLPSDRFSAERTGGSVSTLTIQRTQQEDSAVYLCASSLVTTNTEAFFGQGTRLTVV.

The chain recombines TRBV5-1 with TRBJ2-1; D not resolved. The CDR3 loop spans 13 amino acids. The ends were cut back, 1 base at V and 9 bases at J, with 11 bases in the middle. The germline V gene has CDR1 SGHRS and CDR2 YFSETQ. CDR3 in DNA: TGCGCCAGCAGCTTGACCCTCCAGGCTGAGCAGTTCTTC. The encoded protein is CASSLTLQAEQFF. The whole variable domain, remainder taken from reference TRBV5-1 and TRBJ2-1, is KAGVTQTPRYLIKTRGQQVTLSCSPISGHRSVSWYQQTPGQGLQFLFEYFSETQRNKGNFPGRFSGRQFSNSRSEMNVSTLELGDSALYLCASSLTLQAEQFFGPGTRLTVL.

V gene TRBV2 combines with J gene TRBJ2-1; a weak D match, TRBD2 (6 bases). The V end was cut by 3 bases, the J end by 0 bases, with 15 bases between. CDR3 length: 17 amino acids. The germline CDR1 and CDR2 sequences are SNHLY and FYNNEI. CDR3 sequence (DNA): TGTGCCAGCAGTGATTCGTTTGCGGGGAGCTCCTACAATGAGCAGTTCTTC. Protein sequence: CASSDSFAGSSYNEQFF.

The V gene is TRBV2, the J gene TRBJ2-1, with TRBD2 matching over 7 bases. CDR1 and CDR2 (germline): SNHLY, FYNNEI. This CDR3 is 15 amino acids long. V was pared by 7 bases and J by 4 bases, with 10 bases of the junction left unmatched. As DNA, the CDR3 is TGTGCCAGCAAGTTTGTCCTAGCGGATTACAATGAGCAGTTCTTC. Its protein is CASKFVLADYNEQFF.

The chain employs TRBV7-2 and TRBJ1-5, with a possible D match to TRBD1 (5 bases). Germline V CDR1 and CDR2: SGHTA, FQGNSA. CDR3 length: 14 residues. The germline V and J ends were trimmed by 0 bases and 2 bases, with 5 bases remaining between them. CDR3 region: CASSLAGGNQPQHF. In nucleotides, the CDR3 is TGTGCCAGCAGCTTAGCAGGGGGCAATCAGCCCCAGCATTTT.

The rearrangement links TRBV7-2 to TRBJ2-5; tentative D call: TRBD2 (6 bases). The V gene lost 0 bases and the J gene lost 2 bases, with 10 bases spanning the gap. The germline V gene has CDR1 SGHTA and CDR2 FQGNSA. The CDR3 runs 15 residues. The CDR3 DNA reads TGTGCCAGCAGCTTAGCGGGGGGAGGTCAAGAGACCCAGTACTTC. Translating gives CASSLAGGGQETQYF.

This clone was detected a few times. The rearrangement joins TRBV27 to TRBJ2-5, with 7 bases matching TRBD1. V shed 5 bases and J 2 bases; nucleotides not matched to a gene: 8. Germline lookup yields CDR1 MNHEY and CDR2 SMNVEV (reference sequence). The CDR3 covers 15 residues. The CDR3 is CASSPRGSPQETQYF. The CDR3, as DNA: TGTGCCAGCAGTCCCAGGGGGAGCCCACAAGAGACCCAGTACTTC.

The rearrangement joins TRBV3-1 (or the pseudogene TRBV3-2) to TRBJ2-1; 8 positions match TRBD2. The CDR3 length is 16 residues. Germline CDR1 LGHDT, CDR2 YNNKEL (reference sequence). Trimming took 4 bases from V and 3 from J; bases not matched to a gene: 8. CDR3 protein: CASSPRGGIDYNEQFF. In DNA form, the CDR3 reads TGTGCCAGCAGCCCCCGCGGGGGGATCGACTACAATGAGCAGTTCTTC.

With respect to this clone: The germline gene is not matched at one end of the junction; a read error may be the cause. J is TRBJ2-7 and V is TRBV12-3 or TRBV12-4, with 10 bases that match TRBD2. This CDR3 is built from 13 residues. CDR3: CASSLAGAGEQYF. The CDR3, as DNA: TGTGCCAGCAGTCTAGCGGGAGCGGGGGAGCAGTACTTC.

The V gene is TRBV11-3, the J gene TRBJ2-3, with TRBD2 identical over 11 bases. This CDR3 has 17 amino acids. Germline-derived CDR1 and CDR2 are SGHNT and YENEEA. V was clipped by 4 bases and J by 0 bases; unmatched bases: 6. CDR3 amino acids: CASSSTGTSGSTDTQYF. CDR3 bases: TGTGCCAGCAGCTCGACCGGGACTAGCGGCAGCACAGATACGCAGTATTTT. The variable domain in full, completed from reference TRBV11-3 and TRBJ2-3, reads EAGVVQSPRYKIIEKKQPVAFWCNPISGHNTLYWYLQNLGQGPELLIRYENEEAVDDSQLPKDRFSAERLKGVDSTLKIQPAELGDSAVYLCASSSTGTSGSTDTQYFGPGTRLTVL.

CDR3 sequence: CASSAGSRGWGTEAFF. DNA for the CDR3: TGTGCCAGCAGCGCAGGGTCTAGGGGGTGGGGCACTGAAGCTTTCTTT. V gene TRBV9 combines with J gene TRBJ1-1; D might be TRBD1 (6 bases). CDR1 SGDLS and CDR2 YYNGEE come from the germline V gene. V was clipped by 3 bases and J by 4 bases, with 19 bases between them. CDR3 length: 16 residues. The variable domain in full, with the rest retrieved from reference TRBV9 and TRBJ1-1, is DSGVTQTPKHLITATGQRVTLRCSPRSGDLSVYWYQQSLDQGLQFLIQYYNGEERAKGNILERFSAQQFPDLHSELNLSSLELGDSALYFCASSAGSRGWGTEAFFGQGTRLTVV.

The chain recombines TRBV10-3 with TRBJ2-7; D perhaps matches TRBD2 (6 bases). V was trimmed by 3 bases and J by 1 base, leaving 16 bases between them. CDR1 and CDR2 (germline): ENHRY, SYGVKD. The CDR3 covers 16 residues. CDR3 DNA sequence: TGTGCCATCAGTGACAAAGTCCGGGACTCTTCCTACGAGCAGTACTTC. This encodes CAISDKVRDSSYEQYF.

The chain joins TRBV9 to TRBJ2-3; 8 nucleotides align to TRBD1. In germline, CDR1 is SGDLS, CDR2 YYNGEE. The J segment lost 6 bases and the V segment lost 7 bases, leaving 7 bases of the junction unmatched. There are 13 residues in the CDR3. The CDR3 loop is CASSRQGKDTQYF. The CDR3 DNA reads TGTGCCAGCTCCCGACAGGGGAAGGATACGCAGTATTTT.

Here the CDR3 DNA reads TGTGCCAGCAGCCGCAGGGGTGATAGCGGGGGCACAGATACGCAGTATTTT. This sequence encodes CASSRRGDSGGTDTQYF. This chain uses TRBV4-2 with TRBJ2-3, with 8 bases identical to TRBD2. CDR3 size: 17 residues. The germline CDR1 and CDR2 sequences are LGHNA and YNFKEQ. Unmatched junction bases numbered 10, after V lost 4 bases and J lost 1 base.

The chain is built from TRBV3-1 (or the pseudogene TRBV3-2) and TRBJ2-1; 10 nucleotides line up with TRBD2. V shed 5 bases, J shed 2 bases, and the junction held 6 bases outside the gene matches. The CDR3 has 16 residues. The germline CDR1 and CDR2 sequences are LGHDT and YNNKEL (reference sequence). CDR3 DNA: TGTGCCAGCAGCGACCCCGGACTAGCGGCCTACAATGAGCAGTTCTTC. Encoded protein: CASSDPGLAAYNEQFF.

The chain is built from TRBV4-1 and TRBJ2-1; D is possibly TRBD2 (5 bases). Looked up from germline, CDR1 is MGHRA and CDR2 is YSYEKL. This CDR3 is built from 16 residues. Trimming removed 1 base at V and 1 base at J, with 11 bases between. Here the CDR3 reads CASSQGNGGSYNEQFF. The CDR3 DNA sequence: TGCGCCAGCAGCCAAGGAAACGGCGGGTCCTACAATGAGCAGTTCTTC.

This clone appeared once. This chain uses TRBV7-2 with TRBJ1-1; 9 positions match TRBD1. The germline V gene encodes CDR1 SGHTA and CDR2 FQGNSA. V lost 0 bases to trimming and J lost 10 bases; unmatched junction nucleotides: 6. The CDR3 is 14 residues long. CDR3 bases: TGTGCCAGCAGCTTAGCGGGGGACAGGGTTAGAGCTTTCTTT. Its translation is CASSLAGDRVRAFF.

This clone has a handful of counts. J is TRBJ1-5 and V is TRBV4-1, with D unresolved. This CDR3 contains 15 residues. V was clipped by 5 bases and J by 8 bases, with 19 bases between them. Germline values: CDR1 MGHRA, CDR2 YSYEKL. The CDR3 DNA reads TGCGCCAGCAGCGGATTACGCGGGGTCCAGGAGCCCCAGCATTTT. Amino acids: CASSGLRGVQEPQHF.

V and J are TRBV3-1 (or the pseudogene TRBV3-2) and TRBJ2-4; D is unresolved. This CDR3 region has 14 residues. CDR1 and CDR2 from the germline V gene are LGHDT and YNNKEL (reference sequence). V lost 3 bases to trimming and J lost 0 bases, with 6 bases between them. CDR3 amino acids: CASSQKLAKNIQYF. CDR3 sequence (DNA): TGTGCCAGCAGCCAGAAGCTAGCCAAAAACATTCAGTACTTC.

The chain recombines TRBV28 with TRBJ1-5; possibly TRBD1 for D (5 bases). In germline, CDR1 is MDHEN, CDR2 SYDVKM. CDR3 size: 15 residues. V was pared by 0 bases and J by 2 bases, with 8 bases between. The CDR3 DNA is TGTGCCAGCAGTTTATGGCAGGGCGGCAATCAGCCCCAGCATTTT. Translated: CASSLWQGGNQPQHF.

The chain employs TRBV7-2 and TRBJ1-4; D gene unclear. The germline CDR1 and CDR2 sequences are SGHTA and FQGNSA. The CDR3 spans 13 residues. Between the trimmed V and J ends, which lost 5 bases and 7 bases, there was a span of 11 bases. The CDR3 loop reads CASSPPGIEKLFF. Here the CDR3 DNA reads TGTGCCAGCAGCCCCCCGGGGATTGAAAAACTGTTTTTT.

The J gene is TRBJ2-7, the V gene TRBV6-1, with TRBD2 as a possible D gene (5 bases). V lost 3 bases, J lost 0 bases, and 12 bases lay in between. Germline CDR1 is MNHNS and CDR2 is SASEGT. The CDR3 length is 15 residues. In DNA, the CDR3 is TGTGCCAGCAGTGAGCCCGGAGGTAGCTCCTACGAGCAGTACTTC. Amino acid sequence: CASSEPGGSSYEQYF.

The V gene is TRBV3-1 (or the pseudogene TRBV3-2), the J gene TRBJ2-2; TRBD2 is a possible D gene (5 bases). The germline V gene encodes CDR1 LGHDT and CDR2 YNNKEL (reference sequence). The CDR3 loop spans 14 amino acids. The germline V and J ends were trimmed by 0 bases and 7 bases, with 9 bases remaining between them. CDR3 sequence reads: CASSQDLAGGELFF. The DNA of the CDR3 is TGTGCCAGCAGCCAAGACCTAGCCGGCGGGGAGCTGTTTTTT.

CDR3 sequence reads: CASSFTKNEQFF. CDR3 DNA: TGTGCCAGCAGTTTTACAAAGAATGAGCAGTTCTTC. The chain couples TRBV12-3 or TRBV12-4 to TRBJ2-1; D is undetermined. The V end was cut by 3 bases, the J end by 7 bases, with 7 bases between. The CDR3 is 12 residues long.

The chain couples TRBV7-8 to TRBJ2-1; 8 nucleotides match TRBD2. Germline V gives CDR1 SGHVS, CDR2 FQNEAQ. Trimming at V came to 5 bases and at J to 0 bases, leaving 3 bases not matched to a gene. This CDR3 region has 15 residues. The CDR3 coding sequence is TGTGCCAGCAGCCTCGGACTAGCCTCCTACAATGAGCAGTTCTTC. This encodes CASSLGLASYNEQFF.